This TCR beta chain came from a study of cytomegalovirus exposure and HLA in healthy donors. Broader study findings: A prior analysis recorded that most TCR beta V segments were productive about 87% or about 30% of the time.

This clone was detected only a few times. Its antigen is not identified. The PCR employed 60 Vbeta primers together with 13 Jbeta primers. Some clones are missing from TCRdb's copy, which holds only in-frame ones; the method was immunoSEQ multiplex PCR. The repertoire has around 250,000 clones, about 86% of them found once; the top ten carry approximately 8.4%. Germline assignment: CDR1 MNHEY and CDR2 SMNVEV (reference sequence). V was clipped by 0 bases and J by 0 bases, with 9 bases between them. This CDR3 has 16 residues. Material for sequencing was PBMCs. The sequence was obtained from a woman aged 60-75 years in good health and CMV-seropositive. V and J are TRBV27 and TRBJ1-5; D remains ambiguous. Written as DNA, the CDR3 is TGTGCCAGCAGTTTATCTCAGACACATAGCAATCAGCCCCAGCATTTT. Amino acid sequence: CASSLSQTHSNQPQHF.